The present entry profiles one T cell receptor (beta chain) with its context. The antigen remains unidentified. It may be a read error: a sequence one base away is much more abundant. Some clones are missing from TCRdb's copy, which holds only in-frame ones; the method was immunoSEQ multiplex PCR. This table holds about 980,000 clones, roughly 72% found once. V lost 4 bases and J 5 bases, leaving 7 bases between the germline ends. The CDR3 runs 12 residues. Germline V gene lookup returns CDR1 MNHNS and CDR2 SASEGT. The data belong to a study of shared clonotypes between healthy human individuals. General study findings and limits: Only a few donors were included, so the genetic and exposure-history diversity represented was limited. Generation probabilities of non-shared clonotypes were lower (relative to those shared by all four donors).

Into CD45RA+ naive and CD45RA-negative memory subsets, the CD4+ cells were split. What was sequenced was memory CD4+ T cells sorted from blood. Subset described: CD45RA-negative fraction. The J gene is TRBJ2-3, the V gene TRBV6-1; no reliable D call. This TCR came from a man in his late teens or twenties in good health. The CDR3 region is CASSGRGDTQYF. As DNA, the CDR3 is TGTGCCAGCAGTGGGCGAGGAGATACGCAGTATTTT.